This T cell receptor (beta chain) came from a study of identical twins. A template switching step contributed a universal primer site, while unique molecular identifiers were present in the cDNA. MiXCR, run by TCRdb on the 5' RACE reads, gives a single entry per CDR3 protein. The sample has roughly 240,000 distinct CDR3 sequences; 7.5% are singletons. Whole-study results and caveats: Insertions were fewer in abundant cord blood beta clonotypes, whereas memory repertoires showed none of this pattern.

Trimming stripped 0 bases from V and 3 bases from J, with 8 bases between. This CDR3 region has 14 residues. From germline, CDR1 is LGHDT and CDR2 YNNKEL (reference sequence). This clonotype has ten or more counts. What it binds is not known. The same data also went into a second study, on yellow fever vaccine responses in identical twins.

What was sequenced was CD8+ T cells sorted from blood. This receptor was identified in a woman younger than 30 in good health. The chain has TRBV3-1 and TRBJ1-1; maybe TRBD1 (6 bases). The CDR3 nucleotides read TGTGCCAGCAGCCAAGAAGAGGGGGACACTGAAGCTTTCTTT. Its translation: CASSQEEGDTEAFF.